The 32 T cell receptor beta chains below come from one sample, sequenced in a study of T cells after yellow fever vaccination. TCRdb used MiXCR to reprocess the 5' RACE reads, holding one entry per CDR3 protein. The table shows a few hundred thousand distinct CDR3 sequences, with over 3.5% occurring only once. The source was PBMCs, collected 15 days after the yellow fever booster vaccination. The receptor source for this set is a man younger than 30 who received the YFV17D yellow fever vaccine.

This clonotype was seen at least ten times. The chain links TRBV24-1 to TRBJ1-1; 8 bases map to TRBD1. J lost 1 base, V lost 2 bases, and 2 bases had no gene match. The CDR3 is 15 amino acids. Germline V gene sequence: CDR1 KGHDR, CDR2 SFDVKD. The CDR3 loop reads CATSDSGTGNTEAFF. The CDR3 DNA sequence: TGTGCCACCAGTGATTCCGGGACAGGGAACACTGAAGCTTTCTTT.

The V and J genes are TRBV20-1 and TRBJ2-5; D uncertain. CDR3 length: 13 residues. V lost 3 bases, J lost 5 bases, and 13 bases lay in between. The germline CDR1 and CDR2 sequences are DFQATT and SNEGSKA (reference sequence). CDR3 protein: CSASQSLVETQYF. CDR3 nucleotides: TGCAGTGCTAGCCAGAGTTTGGTGGAGACCCAGTACTTC.

This clonotype was picked up a small number of times. The chain uses TRBV4-3 and TRBJ1-2, with TRBD1 matching over 7 bases. J gave up 8 bases and V 1 base, and 7 bases lay outside the gene matches. The germline CDR1 and CDR2 sequences are LGHNA and YSLEER. The CDR3 spans 14 residues. The CDR3 region is CASSQVGQGEGYTF. The CDR3 coding sequence is TGCGCCAGCAGCCAAGTAGGGCAGGGGGAGGGCTACACCTTC.

In this sample, this clonotype turned up many times. This sequence joins TRBV5-1 and TRBJ1-2; TRBD1 agrees at 9 bases. The CDR3 runs 14 residues. With V trimmed by 4 bases and J by 8 bases, 9 bases remained unmatched. The germline V gene has CDR1 SGHRS and CDR2 YFSETQ. CDR3 nucleotide sequence: TGCGCCAGCAGCCGGCGCGGGACAGGGATCGGCTACACCTTC. It is translated as CASSRRGTGIGYTF.

The V gene is TRBV28, the J gene TRBJ2-3; 11 nucleotides line up with TRBD1. V lost 3 bases to trimming and J lost 3 bases; unmatched junction nucleotides: 8. In germline, CDR1 is MDHEN, CDR2 SYDVKM. CDR3 length: 17 residues. The CDR3 protein is CASSFRRTGGITDTQYF. The DNA for the CDR3 is TGTGCCAGCAGTTTCCGTCGGACAGGGGGCATTACAGATACGCAGTATTTT.

This clonotype was seen a handful of times. The chain is built from TRBV7-9 and TRBJ2-3, with 10 positions matching TRBD2. V shed 2 bases and J 2 bases; nucleotides not matched to a gene: 10. The germline V gene has CDR1 SEHNR and CDR2 FQNEAQ (reference sequence). This CDR3 is built from 18 residues. The DNA of the CDR3 is TGTGCCAGCAGCTTATTGTTAACTAGCGGGGACTTCACAGATACGCAGTATTTT. Amino acids: CASSLLLTSGDFTDTQYF.

Many counts were recorded for this clonotype. The chain couples TRBV18 to TRBJ1-1; no clear D. The CDR3 is made up of 13 amino acids. V lost 5 bases to trimming and J lost 1 base, with 8 bases between them. Germline values: CDR1 KGHSH, CDR2 LQKENI. The CDR3 loop reads CASSEQPNTEAFF. CDR3 coding DNA: TGTGCCAGCTCAGAACAGCCGAACACTGAAGCTTTCTTT. The variable domain in full, completed from reference TRBV18 and TRBJ1-1, reads NAGVMQNPRHLVRRRGQEARLRCSPMKGHSHVYWYRQLPEEGLKFMVYLQKENIIDESGMPKERFSAEFPKEGPSILRIQQVVRGDSAAYFCASSEQPNTEAFFGQGTRLTVV.

This clonotype was counted many times. The rearrangement joins TRBV12-3 or TRBV12-4 to TRBJ2-7; 8 nucleotides align to TRBD1. V lost 3 bases, J lost 5 bases, and 3 bases stayed unmatched. The CDR3 runs to 13 residues. As DNA, the CDR3 is TGTGCCAGCAGTTTGGCAGGGGGCCACGAGCAGTACTTC. The encoded protein is CASSLAGGHEQYF.

This clonotype has a handful of counts. The chain joins TRBV20-1 to TRBJ2-7, with D tentatively TRBD2 (5 bases). The V end was cut by 3 bases, the J end by 11 bases, with 11 bases between. CDR3 length: 10 amino acids. The V gene's germline CDR1 is DFQATT and CDR2 SNEGSKA (reference sequence). CDR3 amino acids: CSASPSEEYF. The CDR3, as DNA: TGCAGTGCTAGTCCCTCGGAGGAGTACTTC.

There are many counts of this clonotype. This chain joins TRBV12-3 or TRBV12-4 and TRBJ1-1; possible D gene TRBD1, 5 bases. V dropped 6 bases and J dropped 4 bases, with 12 bases sitting between them. CDR3 size: 13 residues. This CDR3 reads CASSPGRFTEAFF. Written as DNA, the CDR3 is TGTGCCAGCAGCCCGGGACGGTTCACTGAAGCTTTCTTT.

This clonotype has a count of ten or more. The genes are TRBV7-2 and TRBJ2-7; D is unclear. The CDR3 runs to 15 residues. The ends were cut back, 5 bases at V and 9 bases at J, with 23 bases in the middle. CDR1 is SGHTA, CDR2 FQGNSA, per germline. The CDR3, as DNA: TGTGCCAGCAGCCCCCAACGAGGCCCTTTAATACGGCAGTACTTC. Residues: CASSPQRGPLIRQYF.

V usage is TRBV12-3 or TRBV12-4 and J usage is TRBJ1-1, with D tentatively TRBD1 (5 bases). V lost 4 bases to trimming and J lost 7 bases, with 22 bases between them. The CDR3 length is 16 residues. DNA of the CDR3: TGTGCCAGCAGTTCATGGGTCGGGGCAGGCACGGGTGAAGCTTTCTTT. Translation gives CASSSWVGAGTGEAFF.

The chain couples TRBV5-6 to TRBJ1-2; D gene uncertain. The CDR3 sequence is 15 residues long. Trimming removed 0 bases from V and 4 bases from J, with 13 bases in between. Germline CDR1 reads SGHDT; CDR2 reads YYEEEE. CDR3 in amino acids: CASSLDIQVTYGYTF. The CDR3 bases are TGTGCCAGCAGCTTGGACATCCAGGTTACCTATGGCTACACCTTC.

The chain has TRBV5-1 and TRBJ1-1; D may be TRBD1 (5 bases). The CDR3 extends over 13 amino acids. Trimming took off 5 bases at V and 7 bases at J, with 15 bases between the two ends. Germline CDR1 SGHRS, CDR2 YFSETQ. The CDR3 bases are TGCGCCAGCAGTCCACCCCGGGGGGGTGAAGCTTTCTTT. Translating gives CASSPPRGGEAFF. The whole variable domain, filled in from reference TRBV5-1 and TRBJ1-1, reads KAGVTQTPRYLIKTRGQQVTLSCSPISGHRSVSWYQQTPGQGLQFLFEYFSETQRNKGNFPGRFSGRQFSNSRSEMNVSTLELGDSALYLCASSPPRGGEAFFGQGTRLTVV.

There are a few counts of this clonotype. This chain connects TRBV5-1 to TRBJ2-6; D remains unclear. Trimming shortened V by 0 bases and J by 4 bases, and 14 bases separated the two germline ends. CDR1 SGHRS and CDR2 YFSETQ come from the germline V gene. This CDR3 has 17 amino acids. CDR3 DNA sequence: TGCGCCAGCAGCTTGGCCGGGCACGGTGGCGGGGCCAACGTCCTGACTTTC. Amino acid sequence: CASSLAGHGGGANVLTF.

The chain uses TRBV5-1 and TRBJ2-7, with a possible D match to TRBD1 (7 bases). Germline CDR1 SGHRS, CDR2 YFSETQ. This CDR3 has 15 amino acids. V was cut by 4 bases and J by 5 bases, with 19 bases left in between. CDR3 amino acids: CASSLGGQRIDEQYF. Here the CDR3 DNA reads TGCGCCAGCAGCCTGGGGGGACAGCGAATCGACGAGCAGTACTTC.

There are a few counts of this clonotype. The chain is built from TRBV20-1 and TRBJ2-5; 8 bases are shared with TRBD2. Trimming cost V 3 bases and J 7 bases; bases outside gene matches: 10. This CDR3 has 14 amino acids. Germline CDR1 reads DFQATT; CDR2 reads SNEGSKA (reference sequence). CDR3 sequence reads: CSARGLEISGTQYF. CDR3 in DNA: TGCAGTGCTAGGGGACTAGAGATCTCCGGGACCCAGTACTTC.

The J gene is TRBJ2-2, the V gene TRBV11-2; 9 bases are shared with TRBD2. J gave up 6 bases and V 7 bases, and 6 bases lay outside the gene matches. The CDR3 extends over 14 amino acids. Germline CDR1 reads SGHAT; CDR2 reads FQNNGV. The chain's CDR3 is CASMAGGSSGELFF. The CDR3 nucleotides are TGTGCCAGCATGGCGGGGGGGTCTTCCGGGGAGCTGTTTTTT.

This clonotype was seen a few times. The genes are TRBV7-2 and TRBJ2-5, with D possibly TRBD2 on 6 matching bases. The CDR3 contains 14 residues. CDR1 is SGHTA, CDR2 FQGNSA, per germline. Trimming removed 8 bases from V and 1 base from J, with 14 bases in between. The CDR3 DNA is TGTGCCAGCCGGATCGTGGGGGGCCAAGAGACCCAGTACTTC. Residues: CASRIVGGQETQYF. Together with reference TRBV7-2 and TRBJ2-5, the CDR3 gives the full variable domain: GAGVSQSPSNKVTEKGKDVELRCDPISGHTALYWYRQSLGQGLEFLIYFQGNSAPDKSGLPSDRFSAERTGGSVSTLTIQRTQQEDSAVYLCASRIVGGQETQYFGPGTRLLVL.

This clonotype was seen many times. This chain joins TRBV6-6 and TRBJ2-7; 9 bases are a match to TRBD1. After removal of 5 bases from V and 7 bases from J, the junction contained 9 bases not matched to a gene. The CDR3 sequence is 14 residues long. CDR1 and CDR2 from the germline V gene are MNHNY and SVGAGI (reference sequence). CDR3 protein: CASSSRDRGGEQYF. CDR3 DNA: TGTGCCAGCAGTAGCCGCGACAGGGGGGGAGAGCAGTACTTC.

This clonotype was seen many times. The rearrangement links TRBV7-2 to TRBJ1-1; TRBD1 is a possible D gene (5 bases). Germline assignment: CDR1 SGHTA and CDR2 FQGNSA. With 4 bases removed from V and 3 bases from J, the gap between germline ends came to 12 bases. The CDR3 is made up of 14 amino acids. The CDR3 spells CASSSQRGHTEAFF. The DNA of the CDR3 is TGTGCCAGCAGCTCGCAACGGGGCCACACTGAAGCTTTCTTT.

This clonotype was found a few times. The chain employs TRBV20-1 and TRBJ1-4; D is ambiguous. V was pared by 3 bases and J by 5 bases, with 10 bases between. This CDR3 has 13 amino acids. Germline V gene data show CDR1 as DFQATT and CDR2 as SNEGSKA (reference sequence). Here the CDR3 DNA reads TGCAGTGCTAGGCTCCGGATAAATGAAAAACTGTTTTTT. Translating it yields CSARLRINEKLFF.

This clonotype was observed once. The rearrangement uses TRBV23-1 and TRBJ2-1; TRBD2 matches 7 bases. TRBV23-1 falls under the ORF class, with uncertain function. The V gene end was trimmed by 0 bases and the J gene end by 2 bases; junction bases not matched to a gene: 16. CDR3 length: 20 amino acids. CDR3 residues: CASSQSSPGRGVRAYNEQFF. The CDR3 region has the DNA TGCGCCAGCAGTCAATCAAGTCCGGGCCGGGGGGTCAGGGCCTACAATGAGCAGTTCTTC.

The V and J genes are TRBV7-9 and TRBJ1-2; tentatively, D is TRBD1 (6 bases). The germline V and J ends were trimmed by 4 bases and 2 bases, with 14 bases remaining between them. The CDR3 has 15 amino acids. From germline, CDR1 is SEHNR and CDR2 FQNEAQ (reference sequence). Here the CDR3 reads CASSSIRGRNYGYTF. CDR3 sequence (DNA): TGTGCCAGCAGCTCCATCAGGGGCAGGAACTATGGCTACACCTTC. Filled out from reference TRBV7-9 and TRBJ1-2, the complete variable domain reads DTGVSQNPRHKITKRGQNVTFRCDPISEHNRLYWYRQTLGQGPEFLTYFQNEAQLEKSRLLSDRFSAERPKGSFSTLEIQRTEQGDSAMYLCASSSIRGRNYGYTFGSGTRLTVV.

This clonotype was recorded a few times. This rearrangement joins TRBV29-1 to TRBJ2-7; weak D call: TRBD2 (7 bases). The length of the CDR3 is 14 residues. The ends were cut back, 0 bases at V and 6 bases at J, with 15 bases in the middle. Germline values: CDR1 SQVTM, CDR2 ANQGSEA. The CDR3 coding sequence is TGCAGCGTTGAAGATCGGGGGGCTAACGGCGAGCAGTACTTC. The encoded protein is CSVEDRGANGEQYF.

This chain links TRBV3-1 with TRBJ1-2; no clear D gene. Trimming took 2 bases from V and 5 from J, leaving 6 bases between them. CDR1 is LGHDT, CDR2 YNNKEL, per germline (reference sequence). The length of the CDR3 is 12 residues. CDR3 region: CASSQLGYGYTF. For the CDR3, the DNA is TGTGCCAGCAGCCAACTCGGGTATGGCTACACCTTC. Combining the CDR3 with reference TRBV3-1 and TRBJ1-2 gives the whole variable domain DTAVSQTPKYLVTQMGNDKSIKCEQNLGHDTMYWYKQDSKKFLKIMFSYNNKELIINETVPNRFSPKSPDKAHLNLHINSLELGDSAVYFCASSQLGYGYTFGSGTRLTVV.

This clonotype was seen many times. This chain uses TRBV7-7 with TRBJ2-5; no reliable D call. CDR1 SSHAT and CDR2 FNYEAQ come from the germline V gene (reference sequence). This CDR3 contains 15 residues. Trimming pared 2 bases from V and 1 base from J, leaving 11 bases between. CDR3 in DNA: TGTGCCAGCAGCTTAAACCCGAACCCCCAAGAGACCCAGTACTTC. Its translation: CASSLNPNPQETQYF. The entire variable domain, with the rest obtained from reference TRBV7-7 and TRBJ2-5, is as follows: GAGVSQSPRYKVTKRGQDVTLRCDPISSHATLYWYQQALGQGPEFLTYFNYEAQPDKSGLPSDRFSAERPEGSISTLTIQRTEQRDSAMYRCASSLNPNPQETQYFGPGTRLLVL.

This clonotype was found a few times. The gene calls are TRBV6-6 and TRBJ2-5; D is possibly TRBD2 (6 bases). CDR1 is MNHNY, CDR2 SVGAGI, per germline (reference sequence). V lost 9 bases and J 1 base, leaving 15 bases between the germline ends. The CDR3 runs 14 residues. CDR3: CASRFWGVQETQYF. DNA of the CDR3: TGTGCCAGTAGATTTTGGGGGGTCCAAGAGACCCAGTACTTC.

The sample holds many counts of this clonotype. This sequence joins TRBV7-8 and TRBJ1-1; D uncertain. Germline loops: CDR1 SGHVS, CDR2 FQNEAQ. Trimming shortened V by 0 bases and J by 8 bases, and 13 bases separated the two germline ends. CDR3 length: 14 amino acids. The CDR3 sequence is CASSLAPEGAEAFF. CDR3 nucleotides: TGTGCCAGCAGCTTAGCCCCCGAGGGAGCGGAAGCTTTCTTT.

The V call is TRBV6-2 or TRBV6-3, the J call TRBJ2-7; D gene unclear. Germline V gene lookup returns CDR1 MNHEY and CDR2 SVGEGT. V was pared by 4 bases and J by 2 bases, with 12 bases between. The CDR3 contains 14 residues. Here the CDR3 reads CASSSVDKPYEQYF. In DNA form, the CDR3 reads TGTGCCAGCAGTTCCGTCGACAAACCCTACGAGCAGTACTTC.

The rearrangement links TRBV4-1 to TRBJ1-1, with no clear D. CDR1 is MGHRA, CDR2 YSYEKL, per germline. V was cut by 2 bases and J by 1 base, with 14 bases left in between. CDR3 length: 16 residues. The CDR3 spells CASSQNFQASNTEAFF. CDR3 DNA: TGCGCCAGCAGCCAAAATTTTCAGGCCTCGAACACTGAAGCTTTCTTT.

This clonotype has a handful of counts. The rearrangement joins TRBV18 to TRBJ2-4; maybe TRBD1 (6 bases). Looked up from germline, CDR1 is KGHSH and CDR2 is LQKENI. Trimming stripped 1 base from V and 3 bases from J, with 10 bases between. The length of the CDR3 is 15 residues. This CDR3 reads CASSPLQGSKNIQYF. CDR3 coding DNA: TGTGCCAGCTCACCACTACAGGGAAGCAAAAACATTCAGTACTTC.